Listed here is a single T cell receptor (beta chain). Its target is not known. From germline, CDR1 is SGHTA and CDR2 FQGNSA. V was pared by 5 bases and J by 2 bases, with 10 bases between. The CDR3 spans 14 residues. This specimen belongs to a study of cytomegalovirus exposure and HLA in healthy donors. Study outcomes and limitations: Despite most TCR sequences being rare, some public TCRs occurred in many donors.

The PCR contained 60 Vbeta and 13 Jbeta primers. Here immunoSEQ multiplex PCR was the method, and the copy in TCRdb shows in-frame clones only, minus some. This table has over 150,000 clones, around 82% appearing once. The material sequenced was PBMCs. This receptor was taken from a woman aged 50 to 60 in good health and CMV-seropositive. The chain carries TRBV7-2 and TRBJ1-5, with D possibly being TRBD1 (6 bases). The CDR3 reads CASSKQGGNQPQHF. As DNA, the CDR3 is TGTGCCAGCAGCAAACAGGGAGGCAATCAGCCCCAGCATTTT.